Listed below are T cell receptor beta chains from one sample, sequenced in a study of response to subunit inactivated influenza vaccine. TCRdb re-analysed the RT-PCR reads in MiXCR, keeping a single row per CDR3 protein. The table lists approximately 520,000 distinct CDR3 sequences, around 25% of them singletons. The sample was CD4+ T cells sorted from PBMCs, taken 5 days after vaccination. The source is a man aged 50 to 59 who received an inactivated influenza vaccine. The CDR3 runs from the conserved cysteine through the conserved F or W. Fields, in order: CDR3 length, V gene, D gene, J gene, clone size, CDR3 DNA, CDR3 protein. D genes are given only for firm matches. Part of the rows lack a size; the others show once, few, many or a class for expanded clones.

cdr3_length: 14
v_call: TRBV20-1
d_call: .
j_call: TRBJ2-7
clone_size: few
cdr3_nt: TGCAGTGCTCCGACGGCTTTTAATCCCTACGAGCAGTACTTC
cdr3_aa: CSAPTAFNPYEQYF

cdr3_length: 13
v_call: TRBV12-3/TRBV12-4
d_call: .
j_call: TRBJ1-5
clone_size: .
cdr3_nt: TGTGCCAGCAGTTTCGCTCCCAATCAGCCCCAGCATTTT
cdr3_aa: CASSFAPNQPQHF

cdr3_length: 14
v_call: TRBV7-2
d_call: .
j_call: TRBJ1-2
clone_size: few
cdr3_nt: TGTGCCAGCAGCTTAGGGTCTGGGTTCTATGGCTACACCTTC
cdr3_aa: CASSLGSGFYGYTF

cdr3_length: 17
v_call: TRBV10-3
d_call: TRBD2
j_call: TRBJ2-7
clone_size: .
cdr3_nt: TGTGCCATCAGTCGGACTAGCGGGAGGGTAAGCTCCTACGAGCAGTACTTC
cdr3_aa: CAISRTSGRVSSYEQYF

cdr3_length: 12
v_call: TRBV12-3/TRBV12-4
d_call: .
j_call: TRBJ2-7
clone_size: .
cdr3_nt: TGTGCCAGCAGAAAAGACTCTTACGAGCAGTACTTC
cdr3_aa: CASRKDSYEQYF

cdr3_length: 14
v_call: TRBV12-3/TRBV12-4
d_call: .
j_call: TRBJ2-5
clone_size: .
cdr3_nt: TGTGCCAGCAGTCCCGGGCTAAGAGGGCAGACCCAGTACTTC
cdr3_aa: CASSPGLRGQTQYF

cdr3_length: 12
v_call: TRBV12-3/TRBV12-4
d_call: .
j_call: TRBJ1-5
clone_size: .
cdr3_nt: TGTGCCAGCAGGGGACCAATATCGGCCCAGCATTTT
cdr3_aa: CASRGPISAQHF

cdr3_length: 14
v_call: TRBV20-1
d_call: .
j_call: TRBJ1-4
clone_size: few
cdr3_nt: TGCAGTGCGGCCAAGGGGAGTCTAAATGAAAAACTGTTTTTT
cdr3_aa: CSAAKGSLNEKLFF

cdr3_length: 16
v_call: TRBV19
d_call: .
j_call: TRBJ2-7
clone_size: many
cdr3_nt: TGTGCCAGTAGTAGATCCGGGACAATACCTTCGTACGAGCAGTACTTC
cdr3_aa: CASSRSGTIPSYEQYF

cdr3_length: 16
v_call: TRBV15
d_call: .
j_call: TRBJ2-6
clone_size: .
cdr3_nt: TGTGCCACCAGCAGAGACCGAGTCTCTGGGGCCAACGTCCTGACTTTC
cdr3_aa: CATSRDRVSGANVLTF

cdr3_length: 16
v_call: TRBV5-1
d_call: .
j_call: TRBJ2-7
clone_size: few
cdr3_nt: TGCGCCAGCAGCTTGGAGCCTCTAGCGCCGACCTACGAGCAGTACTTC
cdr3_aa: CASSLEPLAPTYEQYF

cdr3_length: 13
v_call: TRBV7-2
d_call: .
j_call: TRBJ2-2
clone_size: few
cdr3_nt: TGTGCCAGCAGCTCCGCGTCAATCGGGGAGCTGTTTTTT
cdr3_aa: CASSSASIGELFF

cdr3_length: 14
v_call: TRBV29-1
d_call: TRBD1
j_call: TRBJ1-5
clone_size: .
cdr3_nt: TGCAGCGTTGCGGACAGGGGACACAATCAGCCCCAGCATTTT
cdr3_aa: CSVADRGHNQPQHF

cdr3_length: 14
v_call: TRBV19
d_call: .
j_call: TRBJ2-2
clone_size: .
cdr3_nt: TGTGCCAGTAGGATAAACATAAGCCCCGGGGAGCTGTTTTTT
cdr3_aa: CASRINISPGELFF

cdr3_length: 14
v_call: TRBV20-1
d_call: .
j_call: TRBJ2-6
clone_size: .
cdr3_nt: TGCAGTGCTAGAGACCACTCTGGGGCCAACGTCCTGACTTTC
cdr3_aa: CSARDHSGANVLTF

cdr3_length: 15
v_call: TRBV20-1
d_call: .
j_call: TRBJ1-1
clone_size: .
cdr3_nt: TGCAGTGCTAGAGATGTCGGGGTCCTGAACACTGAAGCTTTCTTT
cdr3_aa: CSARDVGVLNTEAFF

cdr3_length: 15
v_call: TRBV7-2
d_call: .
j_call: TRBJ2-7
clone_size: .
cdr3_nt: TGTGCCAGCAGCTTCAGGGTGCATTCCGTTTACGAGCAGTACTTC
cdr3_aa: CASSFRVHSVYEQYF

cdr3_length: 15
v_call: TRBV12-3/TRBV12-4
d_call: TRBD1
j_call: TRBJ2-2
clone_size: .
cdr3_nt: TGTGCCAGCAGTTTCCTGGCAGGGGGTACCGGGGAGCTGTTTTTT
cdr3_aa: CASSFLAGGTGELFF

cdr3_length: 14
v_call: TRBV5-1
d_call: .
j_call: TRBJ2-3
clone_size: .
cdr3_nt: TGCGCCAGCAGCTTGGGTAGGGGAGTAGATACGCAGTATTTT
cdr3_aa: CASSLGRGVDTQYF

cdr3_length: 13
v_call: TRBV12-3/TRBV12-4
d_call: .
j_call: TRBJ2-7
clone_size: few
cdr3_nt: TGTGCCAGCAGTTTCAACAGGAAATACGAGCAGTACTTC
cdr3_aa: CASSFNRKYEQYF

cdr3_length: 14
v_call: TRBV28
d_call: .
j_call: TRBJ2-1
clone_size: many
cdr3_nt: TGTGCCAGCAGTTTTGTGCCCGGGGTGGGAGAGCAGTTCTTC
cdr3_aa: CASSFVPGVGEQFF

cdr3_length: 14
v_call: TRBV6-1
d_call: .
j_call: TRBJ2-1
clone_size: .
cdr3_nt: TGTGCCAGCAGTGTGGATCCGACCCTAAGGGAGCAGTTCTTC
cdr3_aa: CASSVDPTLREQFF

cdr3_length: 13
v_call: TRBV6-1
d_call: .
j_call: TRBJ1-2
clone_size: few
cdr3_nt: TGTGCCAGCAGCCCCAGGGTGGACGGTGGCTACACCTTC
cdr3_aa: CASSPRVDGGYTF

cdr3_length: 13
v_call: TRBV20-1
d_call: .
j_call: TRBJ1-1
clone_size: .
cdr3_nt: TGCAGTGCGCGCAGACTCGCGAACACTGAAGCTTTCTTT
cdr3_aa: CSARRLANTEAFF

cdr3_length: 14
v_call: TRBV12-3/TRBV12-4
d_call: .
j_call: TRBJ2-1
clone_size: .
cdr3_nt: TGTGCCAGCAGGACACGGGGTCCGGACAATGAGCAGTTCTTC
cdr3_aa: CASRTRGPDNEQFF

cdr3_length: 16
v_call: TRBV10-3
d_call: TRBD2
j_call: TRBJ2-7
clone_size: .
cdr3_nt: TGTGCCATCAGAACCACTAGCGGGACTGCTTCCTACGAGCAGTACTTC
cdr3_aa: CAIRTTSGTASYEQYF

cdr3_length: 16
v_call: TRBV6-1
d_call: .
j_call: TRBJ1-1
clone_size: .
cdr3_nt: TGTGCCAGCAGCCGAGGCCGGGGCGCGGGGGGCACTGAAGCTTTCTTT
cdr3_aa: CASSRGRGAGGTEAFF

cdr3_length: 15
v_call: TRBV5-1
d_call: TRBD2
j_call: TRBJ2-5
clone_size: many
cdr3_nt: TGCGCCAGCAGCAAGGGACTAGCGTCGGGAGAGACCCAGTACTTC
cdr3_aa: CASSKGLASGETQYF

cdr3_length: 13
v_call: TRBV7-3
d_call: .
j_call: TRBJ2-7
clone_size: few
cdr3_nt: TGTGCCAGCAGCTTAAGTCCTGGTGACGAGCAGTACTTC
cdr3_aa: CASSLSPGDEQYF

cdr3_length: 15
v_call: TRBV7-8
d_call: .
j_call: TRBJ1-4
clone_size: .
cdr3_nt: TGTGCCAGCAGCGACCGGGAGGGGGATAATGAAAAACTGTTTTTT
cdr3_aa: CASSDREGDNEKLFF

cdr3_length: 17
v_call: TRBV11-2
d_call: TRBD2
j_call: TRBJ2-3
clone_size: .
cdr3_nt: TGTGCCAGCAGCTTCCGTCGAGCGGGGGGCCCCATGGATACGCAGTATTTT
cdr3_aa: CASSFRRAGGPMDTQYF

cdr3_length: 14
v_call: TRBV20-1
d_call: TRBD2
j_call: TRBJ2-4
clone_size: few
cdr3_nt: TGCAGCGGAGGGACTAGCGCGGATTCAAACATTCAGTACTTC
cdr3_aa: CSGGTSADSNIQYF

cdr3_length: 14
v_call: TRBV12-3/TRBV12-4
d_call: TRBD2
j_call: TRBJ2-7
clone_size: .
cdr3_nt: TGTGCCAGCAGGGGACTAGCGGCAAACTACGAGCAGTACTTC
cdr3_aa: CASRGLAANYEQYF

cdr3_length: 15
v_call: TRBV7-2
d_call: .
j_call: TRBJ2-7
clone_size: few
cdr3_nt: TGTGCCAGCAGCCCCCTTAGCAGTTTCTCCTACGAGCAGTACTTC
cdr3_aa: CASSPLSSFSYEQYF

cdr3_length: 16
v_call: TRBV11-2
d_call: .
j_call: TRBJ2-7
clone_size: .
cdr3_nt: TGTGCCAGCAGCGATCCTTTGCGGGGTTCTACCTACGAGCAGTACTTC
cdr3_aa: CASSDPLRGSTYEQYF

cdr3_length: 17
v_call: TRBV7-2
d_call: TRBD2
j_call: TRBJ2-1
clone_size: .
cdr3_nt: TGTGCCAGCAGCAGGACTAGCGGGAGGGCGTCCTACAATGAGCAGTTCTTC
cdr3_aa: CASSRTSGRASYNEQFF

cdr3_length: 11
v_call: TRBV29-1
d_call: TRBD1
j_call: TRBJ2-5
clone_size: .
cdr3_nt: TGCAGCGGCCAGGGGGAGGAGACCCAGTACTTC
cdr3_aa: CSGQGEETQYF

cdr3_length: 15
v_call: TRBV20-1
d_call: TRBD2
j_call: TRBJ2-1
clone_size: many
cdr3_nt: TGCAGTGCTAGAGAGGCGGGAGGGCCTAGGAATGAGCAGTTCTTC
cdr3_aa: CSAREAGGPRNEQFF

cdr3_length: 16
v_call: TRBV7-2
d_call: TRBD1
j_call: TRBJ1-3
clone_size: few
cdr3_nt: TGTGCCAGCAGCCCAACCGGGACAGGGGTTAGAAACACCATATATTTT
cdr3_aa: CASSPTGTGVRNTIYF